What follows describes a single T cell receptor (beta chain). This clonotype has only a few counts. Its antigen is currently not known. No base qualities exist here, and no much larger clone lies one base off it. This entry belongs to a study of T-cell memory formation after mild COVID-19 (dated by TCRdb to the early 2020s). Concerning the study at large: TCR sequence clusters from the two donors were largely donor specific. T-cell clones expanding and contracting after mild COVID-19 in a couple of donors were tracked by longitudinal TCRalpha and TCRbeta repertoire sequencing. The cohort was made up of two young adult volunteers, one female and one male, who were previously healthy.

Ficoll-Paque density gradient centrifugation was the method used to isolate PBMCs. These reads were obtained on an Illumina NovaSeq 6000. Using 5'RACE with constant-segment primers, TCRalpha and TCRbeta cDNA libraries were constructed, with sample barcodes and unique molecular identifiers added in the process. Trizol reagent was used to extract RNA from every sample. Amplification of the libraries took two PCR steps, and the second step added a second sample barcode plus Illumina TruSeq adapters. Sequencing of the libraries was done on an Illumina NovaSeq, producing 2 x 150 bp paired-end reads. The authors' pipeline ran thus. Demultiplexing of reads and collapsing into UMI-guided consensus sequences were performed with migec v1.2.7. Using mixcr v2.1.11, UMI consensuses were aligned to TRA and TRB V and J templates and then assembled into clonotypes. Expanded or contracted clonotypes were those called significant by both edgeR and NoisET, with noise models trained on biological replicates. For edgeR calls, a false discovery rate-adjusted p below 0.01 and a log2 fold-change threshold of 1 were applied. PCA with hierarchical clustering of max-normalized trajectories of the 1000 most abundant clonotypes was used as exploratory dynamics analysis. The CD4 or CD8 phenotype of responding clones was assigned using the separately sequenced CD4+ and CD8+ repertoires. TCRdb trimmed public reads at Q25 via fastp, called clones via MiXCR and kept in-frame beta chains. Rows are unified per CDR3 protein, each entry keeping the most common DNA and genes. TCRdb's processing, not the authors' own work, is the source of the V and J calls. The sample has roughly 450,000 distinct CDR3 sequences on record, roughly 18% of them singletons. The top ten constitute roughly 21% of the sample.

As encoded in the germline V gene, CDR1 is LGHNA while CDR2 is YSLEER. V was cut back by 2 bases and J by 6 bases, leaving a gap of 12 bases between them. The CDR3 spans 14 residues, from the cysteine through the phenylalanine. The CDR3 DNA has 42 bases and is translated from base 1. What the work shows at the level of the full study, not this receptor alone: Contracting CD4+ clones were located mainly in the CM and EM memory subsets, whereas CD8+ clones were found to be enriched in EMRA. Balanced CD4/CD8 phenotypes were observed for clones contracting from day 15 to 85, whereas a bias towards CD4+ was observed for a second wave of clones expanding from day 15 to 37. Some responding clones were detected in pre-infection memory, suggesting pre-existing cross-reactive memory T cells joined the SARS-CoV-2 response. SARS-CoV-2 specificity of the second-wave clones peaking on day 37 was not confirmed. The study covered only two mild cases, and larger cohorts including severe cases with pre-infection samples were considered necessary.

Sequencing was carried out using PBMCs or a T cell subset sorted from them (not recorded which). The TCR was taken from a man younger than 30 who had mild COVID-19 (a few samples of this study predate the infection). The sample titles of this study are shuffled in the database, so cell type and time point are left out; the donor was told from shared clones. Recombination connected TRBV4-3 to TRBJ2-3; the best D guess is TRBD2, with 5 bases matching. The bases read TGCGCCAGCAGCCAATCTTATAGCGCGGATACGCAGTATTTT. This yields the protein CASSQSYSADTQYF.